The 23 T cell receptor beta chains below all came from one sample that was sequenced in a study of blood T cell repertoires in COVID-19. TCRdb keeps only in-frame clones here, not all; method: immunoSEQ multiplex PCR. Among roughly 310,000 clones listed, more than 90% were seen once. Sequences were obtained from PBMCs or T cells enriched from blood (not recorded which). Source of these receptors: a man aged 60 to 75 who had recovered from COVID-19.

The chain carries TRBV15 and TRBJ2-2, with 9 nucleotides matching TRBD2. Looked up from germline, CDR1 is LNHNV and CDR2 is YYDKDF (reference sequence). With 5 bases clipped from V and 5 bases from J, the junction kept 21 bases outside the gene matches. The CDR3 is made up of 20 amino acids. CDR3 region: CATSGETTGTSPSQTGELFF. CDR3 in DNA: TGTGCCACCAGCGGGGAAACAACCGGGACTAGCCCTTCCCAGACCGGGGAGCTGTTTTTT.

The CDR3 protein is CASSQEHILAGYGDTQYF. The DNA of the CDR3 is TGTGCCAGCAGCCAGGAACACATACTAGCGGGATATGGAGATACGCAGTATTTT. V and J are TRBV4-2 and TRBJ2-3, with 10 bases aligning to TRBD2. With 3 bases clipped from V and 5 bases from J, the junction kept 14 bases outside the gene matches. CDR1 is LGHNA and CDR2 is YNFKEQ in the germline V gene. This CDR3 is built from 18 residues.

The chain carries TRBV10-2 and TRBJ1-1; D gene uncertain. Deletions cut 6 bases from V and 1 base from J, with 12 bases between. CDR3 length: 14 amino acids. Germline CDR1 is WSHSY and CDR2 is SAAADI. The CDR3 nucleotides are TGCGCCAGCAGACATGTTTGGAGGAACACTGAAGCTTTCTTT. Its translation is CASRHVWRNTEAFF.

The chain couples TRBV10-3 to TRBJ1-1, with TRBD1 matching 12 bases. CDR1 is ENHRY, CDR2 SYGVKD, per germline. Germline trimming cut 0 bases from V and 3 bases from J; bases unmatched to any gene: 5. The CDR3 totals 17 residues. The CDR3 region is CAISESGTGGNHTEAFF. CDR3 DNA: TGTGCCATCAGTGAGTCGGGGACAGGGGGCAACCACACTGAAGCTTTCTTT.

The gene calls are TRBV6-5 and TRBJ1-2; 9 nucleotides line up with TRBD1. The trim removed 6 bases at V and 8 bases at J, leaving 10 bases unmatched. The CDR3 totals 14 residues. CDR1 is MNHEY, CDR2 SVGAGI, per germline. The CDR3 region has the DNA TGTGCCAGCAGACCCACAGGGGGCTCGGGCGGCTACACCTTC. Amino acids: CASRPTGGSGGYTF.

This sequence joins TRBV29-1 and TRBJ2-1; 7 bases align to TRBD1. The ends lost 4 bases at V and 4 bases at J; junction bases unmatched: 1. Looked up from germline, CDR1 is SQVTM and CDR2 is ANQGSEA. This CDR3 contains 12 residues. The CDR3 nucleotides are TGCAGCGTTGGGACAGGTTACAATGAGCAGTTCTTC. Protein: CSVGTGYNEQFF.

The rearrangement links TRBV2 to TRBJ2-1, with 7 bases lining up with TRBD2. The V and J ends lost 4 bases and 3 bases, in that order; junction bases with no gene match: 3. CDR1 and CDR2 from the germline V gene are SNHLY and FYNNEI. The CDR3 contains 14 residues. The CDR3: CASSGWGGYNEQFF. The CDR3 nucleotides read TGTGCCAGCAGTGGGTGGGGGGGCTACAATGAGCAGTTCTTC.

The chain combines TRBV9 with TRBJ2-1, with 7 nucleotides matching TRBD2. The CDR3 covers 16 residues. Per the germline V gene, CDR1 is SGDLS and CDR2 is YYNGEE. V was clipped by 0 bases and J by 0 bases; unmatched bases: 3. CDR3 DNA: TGTGCCAGCAGCGTAGAGGCGGGAGACTCCTACAATGAGCAGTTCTTC. Translating it yields CASSVEAGDSYNEQFF.

This chain links TRBV18 with TRBJ1-4; a possible D gene is TRBD1 (6 bases). V lost 2 bases to trimming and J lost 8 bases, with 12 bases between them. The CDR3 is 14 residues long. Germline V gene sequence: CDR1 KGHSH, CDR2 LQKENI. The DNA of the CDR3 is TGTGCCAGCTCACCATCCACAGGGAACGAAAAACTGTTTTTT. Protein product: CASSPSTGNEKLFF.

The chain couples TRBV27 to TRBJ2-6; D is undetermined. This CDR3 is built from 13 residues. Germline V gene lookup returns CDR1 MNHEY and CDR2 SMNVEV (reference sequence). Trimming cost V 2 bases and J 3 bases, with 2 bases left between them. The CDR3 DNA sequence: TGTGCCAGCAGTTTACGTGGGGCCAACGTCCTGACTTTC. Protein: CASSLRGANVLTF.

The CDR3 DNA follows: TGTGCCAGCAGCCCCGACCCCTTGCGGTACAATGAGCAGTTCTTC. Its protein is CASSPDPLRYNEQFF. The rearrangement uses TRBV3-1 (or the pseudogene TRBV3-2) and TRBJ2-1; D gene unclear. Trimming stripped 4 bases from V and 4 bases from J, with 14 bases between. Germline V CDR1 and CDR2: LGHDT, YNNKEL (reference sequence). The length of the CDR3 is 15 residues.

This chain joins TRBV7-6 and TRBJ2-2; D gene unclear. This CDR3 has 15 amino acids. From germline, CDR1 is SGHVS and CDR2 FNYEAQ. Trimming cost V 2 bases and J 3 bases, with 10 bases left between them. CDR3 sequence reads: CASSLSRVDTGELFF. CDR3 coding DNA: TGTGCCAGCAGCTTAAGTCGGGTGGACACCGGGGAGCTGTTTTTT.

CDR3 residues: CASKRQVPQLFF. The CDR3 DNA is TGTGCCAGCAAAAGACAGGTCCCGCAGCTGTTTTTT. The chain links TRBV2 to TRBJ2-2, with TRBD1 as a possible D gene (6 bases). Looked up from germline, CDR1 is SNHLY and CDR2 is FYNNEI. V lost 7 bases to trimming and J lost 12 bases, with 15 bases between them. The CDR3 spans 12 residues.

This clone appeared a single time. This CDR3 reads CASSQDPRSAGIYTGELFF. Written as DNA, the CDR3 is TGCGCCAGCAGCCAAGATCCTCGCTCGGCGGGGATTTACACCGGGGAGCTGTTTTTT. The V gene is TRBV4-1, the J gene TRBJ2-2, with D tentatively TRBD2 (6 bases). The germline V gene encodes CDR1 MGHRA and CDR2 YSYEKL. The CDR3 covers 19 residues. V was cut by 0 bases and J by 3 bases, with 20 bases left in between.

The chain couples TRBV7-6 to TRBJ2-7; TRBD2 aligns across 8 bases. V trimming: 0 bases; J trimming: 4 bases; junction bases outside the gene matches: 5. CDR1 is SGHVS, CDR2 FNYEAQ, per germline. This CDR3 comprises 15 residues. This chain's CDR3 is CASSLASGIGYEQYF. In nucleotides, the CDR3 is TGTGCCAGCAGCTTAGCTAGCGGGATCGGGTACGAGCAGTACTTC. The entire variable domain, with the rest obtained from reference TRBV7-6 and TRBJ2-7, is as follows: GAGVSQSPRYKVTKRGQDVALRCDPISGHVSLYWYRQALGQGPEFLTYFNYEAQQDKSGLPNDRFSAERPEGSISTLTIQRTEQRDSAMYRCASSLASGIGYEQYFGPGTRLTVT.

The rearrangement links TRBV4-3 to TRBJ2-2, with a weak D call TRBD2 (5 bases). Germline loops: CDR1 LGHNA, CDR2 YSLEER. The CDR3 is made up of 17 amino acids. With 4 bases removed from V and 0 bases from J, the gap between germline ends came to 15 bases. The CDR3: CASSPEGFTSNTGELFF. Here the CDR3 DNA reads TGCGCCAGCAGCCCCGAGGGATTTACATCGAACACCGGGGAGCTGTTTTTT.

The V gene is TRBV6-5, the J gene TRBJ1-2; 7 nucleotides align to TRBD1. There are 14 residues in the CDR3. Germline CDR1 and CDR2: MNHEY and SVGAGI. J gave up 0 bases and V 2 bases, and 0 bases lay outside the gene matches. The CDR3: CASSYGQANYGYTF. The CDR3 nucleotides read TGTGCCAGCAGTTACGGACAGGCTAACTATGGCTACACCTTC.

The chain uses TRBV6-5 and TRBJ1-1, with D possibly being TRBD1 (5 bases). Trimming cost V 6 bases and J 5 bases, with 19 bases left between them. This CDR3 contains 15 residues. Germline CDR1 and CDR2: MNHEY and SVGAGI. The CDR3 DNA is TGTGCCAGCAGCCTGGGGCAGGTCGGGGGGACTGAAGCTTTCTTT. Encoded protein: CASSLGQVGGTEAFF.

This chain joins TRBV24-1 and TRBJ1-2, with unresolved D. Trimming stripped 6 bases from V and 7 bases from J, with 8 bases between. CDR1 is KGHDR and CDR2 is SFDVKD in the germline V gene. The CDR3 extends over 11 amino acids. The CDR3 DNA reads as TGTGCCACCAGTTCAGGTGCTGGCTACACCTTC. It translates to CATSSGAGYTF.

The chain combines TRBV5-6 with TRBJ1-3, with 9 nucleotides matching TRBD1. The CDR3 is made up of 15 amino acids. The germline V gene encodes CDR1 SGHDT and CDR2 YYEEEE. V shed 4 bases, J shed 7 bases, and the junction held 9 bases outside the gene matches. CDR3 sequence reads: CASSQRTGVRNTIYF. CDR3 DNA: TGTGCCAGCAGCCAACGGACAGGGGTCCGCAACACCATATATTTT.

The chain couples TRBV4-1 to TRBJ2-1, with 16 bases matching TRBD2. V gave up 4 bases and J gave up 2 bases; unmatched junction bases: 14. The CDR3 loop spans 21 amino acids. Germline V gene data show CDR1 as MGHRA and CDR2 as YSYEKL. The CDR3 loop is CASSRKGGTSGRARTYNEQFF. Here the CDR3 DNA reads TGCGCCAGCAGCCGAAAAGGCGGGACTAGCGGGAGGGCCCGGACCTACAATGAGCAGTTCTTC.

The V and J genes are TRBV15 and TRBJ2-1; TRBD2 matches at 7 bases. Trimming took 0 bases from V and 0 from J; bases not matched to a gene: 11. Per the germline V gene, CDR1 is LNHNV and CDR2 is YYDKDF (reference sequence). The CDR3 contains 19 residues. CDR3 region: CATSRDRERGSPSYNEQFF. The CDR3 DNA reads TGTGCCACCAGCAGAGATAGGGAGCGCGGGAGTCCCTCCTACAATGAGCAGTTCTTC. The complete variable domain, with remaining parts taken from reference TRBV15 and TRBJ2-1, reads DAMVIQNPRYQVTQFGKPVTLSCSQTLNHNVMYWYQQKSSQAPKLLFHYYDKDFNNEADTPDNFQSRRPNTSFCFLDIRSPGLGDTAMYLCATSRDRERGSPSYNEQFFGPGTRLTVL.

CDR3 DNA sequence: TGCGCCAGCAGCCAACCGGAGAGGGGGAGCTCCTATAATTCACCCCTCCACTTT. Translation: CASSQPERGSSYNSPLHF. This chain uses TRBV4-1 with TRBJ1-6; tentative D call: TRBD1 (6 bases). The V end lost 2 bases, the J end lost 0 bases, and 14 bases lay between the germline ends. Germline V CDR1 and CDR2: MGHRA, YSYEKL. The CDR3 length is 18 residues.